Below, 19 T cell receptor beta chains from the same sample are listed, as sequenced in a study of PD-1 blockade in classical Hodgkin lymphoma. TCRdb's table, derived via immunoSEQ multiplex PCR, lists solely in-frame clones and lacks some. The sample includes around 30,000 clones, approximately 93% of them seen just once. The time point is: newly diagnosed, previously untreated cHL patient sample. The specimen was peripheral blood mononuclear cells (PBMCs). Receptors were obtained from a human donor with classical Hodgkin lymphoma.

This chain connects TRBV7-2 to TRBJ2-3, with 10 bases fitting TRBD2. The J segment lost 13 bases and the V segment lost 5 bases, leaving 6 bases of the junction unmatched. The CDR3 sequence is 12 residues long. CDR1 SGHTA and CDR2 FQGNSA come from the germline V gene. The CDR3, as DNA: TGTGCCAGCAGCACCCTAGCGGGGGCGGAGTATTTT. This gives the protein CASSTLAGAEYF.

The V gene is TRBV7-3, the J gene TRBJ2-1, with 9 bases lining up with TRBD2. After removal of 4 bases from V and 12 bases from J, the junction contained 13 bases not matched to a gene. The CDR3 is 15 residues long. The V gene's germline CDR1 is SGHTA and CDR2 FQGTGA. The CDR3 DNA reads as TGTGCCAGCAGCTCGGCGGGAGGGGGCCTACAAGGGCAGTTCTTC. Protein: CASSSAGGGLQGQFF.

V usage is TRBV15 and J usage is TRBJ2-6, with no clear D. Trimming removed 1 base at V and 3 bases at J, with 7 bases between. The CDR3 consists of 15 residues. Per germline, CDR1 LNHNV and CDR2 YYDKDF (reference sequence). The CDR3 loop reads CATSRVGIGANVLTF. CDR3 bases: TGTGCCACCAGCAGAGTAGGGATTGGGGCCAACGTCCTGACTTTC.

The V and J genes are TRBV10-3 and TRBJ1-1, with TRBD1 matching over 8 bases. Germline loops: CDR1 ENHRY, CDR2 SYGVKD. The CDR3 is 13 residues long. V was pared by 10 bases and J by 2 bases, with 6 bases of the junction left unmatched. The CDR3 region is CATRDRYNTEAFF. The CDR3 nucleotides are TGTGCCACCCGGGACAGGTATAACACTGAAGCTTTCTTT.

The V and J genes are TRBV23-1 and TRBJ1-2; possibly TRBD1 for D (5 bases). TRBV23-1 is identified as an open reading frame with a role that is uncertain. The V gene lost 4 bases and the J gene lost 7 bases, with 22 bases spanning the gap. CDR3 length: 16 amino acids. The chain's CDR3 is CASSPTGGVSLCGYTF. In DNA, the CDR3 is TGCGCCAGCAGTCCGACCGGGGGGGTATCGTTGTGTGGCTACACCTTC.

The gene calls are TRBV13 and TRBJ2-7, with 10 nucleotides matching TRBD1. The CDR3 is 17 amino acids. Germline loops: CDR1 PRHDT, CDR2 FYEKMQ (reference sequence). V lost 5 bases to trimming and J lost 3 bases; unmatched junction nucleotides: 13. The CDR3 spells CASSGDRGHLKGYEQYF. As DNA, the CDR3 is TGTGCCAGCAGCGGTGACAGGGGGCATTTAAAGGGCTACGAGCAGTACTTC.

This clone was seen only once. The V call is TRBV28, the J call TRBJ1-2; D is ambiguous. The CDR3 has 11 residues. Per the germline V gene, CDR1 is MDHEN and CDR2 is SYDVKM. Trimming removed 6 bases at V and 5 bases at J, with 7 bases between. The CDR3 loop is CASRTNYGYTF. The CDR3 DNA follows: TGTGCCAGCAGGACAAATTATGGCTACACCTTC.

The rearrangement uses TRBV20-1 and TRBJ2-3, with no clear D. The germline gives CDR1 DFQATT, CDR2 SNEGSKA (reference sequence). This CDR3 comprises 11 residues. Deletions cut 6 bases from V and 2 bases from J, with 6 bases between. The CDR3 loop is CSAGITDTQYF. The CDR3 nucleotides are TGCAGTGCGGGGATCACAGATACGCAGTATTTT.

The CDR3 region is CASSQGSASGYGYTF. For the CDR3, the DNA is TGCGCCAGCAGCCAAGGGTCGGCTAGTGGGTATGGCTACACCTTC. This chain connects TRBV4-1 to TRBJ1-2; no clear D. Per the germline V gene, CDR1 is MGHRA and CDR2 is YSYEKL. V was shortened by 1 base and J by 5 bases, with 14 bases between the two germline ends. CDR3 length equals 15 residues.

This clone occurred once. The chain uses TRBV7-7 and TRBJ2-1, with 9 positions matching TRBD2. Trimming cost V 5 bases and J 5 bases; bases outside gene matches: 10. This CDR3 contains 16 residues. Germline V gives CDR1 SSHAT, CDR2 FNYEAQ (reference sequence). For the CDR3, the DNA is TGTGCCAGCAGCGCACGGCCGGGACTAGCAGACAATGAGCAGTTCTTC. It yields the protein CASSARPGLADNEQFF.

This chain joins TRBV9 and TRBJ2-5; 7 bases map to TRBD1. The J segment lost 5 bases and the V segment lost 3 bases, leaving 13 bases of the junction unmatched. The V gene's germline CDR1 is SGDLS and CDR2 YYNGEE. The CDR3 spans 16 residues. This CDR3 reads CASSERGQPGWETQYF. In DNA, the CDR3 is TGTGCCAGCAGCGAGAGGGGACAGCCCGGGTGGGAGACCCAGTACTTC.

This sequence joins TRBV23-1 and TRBJ2-7, with D possibly matching TRBD2 (6 bases). TRBV23-1 is an ORF for which the function is uncertain. CDR3 length: 15 residues. V dropped 5 bases and J dropped 0 bases, with 14 bases sitting between them. The CDR3 DNA reads as TGCGCCAGCAGTTCACGTTCGGGACTCTCCTACGAGCAGTACTTC. Residues: CASSSRSGLSYEQYF.

The chain links TRBV5-5 to TRBJ1-2; TRBD1 matches at 8 bases. The length of the CDR3 is 15 residues. Germline V lookup: CDR1 SGHKS, CDR2 YYEKEE (reference sequence). After removal of 4 bases from V and 7 bases from J, the junction contained 12 bases not matched to a gene. This chain's CDR3 is CASSVSGGDRAGYTF. The CDR3, as DNA: TGTGCCAGCAGCGTCTCAGGGGGCGACCGCGCTGGCTACACCTTC. Supplemented by reference TRBV5-5 and TRBJ1-2, the full variable domain reads DAGVTQSPTHLIKTRGQQVTLRCSPISGHKSVSWYQQVLGQGPQFIFQYYEKEERGRGNFPDRFSARQFPNYSSELNVNALLLGDSALYLCASSVSGGDRAGYTFGSGTRLTVV.

The CDR3 sequence is CAISGTGSPDTQYF. Written as DNA, the CDR3 is TGTGCCATTAGCGGGACAGGGAGCCCAGATACGCAGTATTTT. The chain has TRBV10-3 and TRBJ2-3, with D maybe TRBD1 (9 bases). Germline V gene lookup returns CDR1 ENHRY and CDR2 SYGVKD. The CDR3 is made up of 14 amino acids. The V gene lost 9 bases and the J gene lost 4 bases, with 17 bases spanning the gap.

The chain couples TRBV7-6 to TRBJ2-1; D unresolved. V shed 0 bases and J shed 4 bases, with 10 bases lying between them. CDR1 SGHVS and CDR2 FNYEAQ come from the germline V gene. The CDR3 runs 15 residues. The CDR3 DNA follows: TGTGCCAGCAGCTTAGCGGGGTTGAATTACAATGAGCAGTTCTTC. This encodes CASSLAGLNYNEQFF.

This chain joins TRBV5-1 and TRBJ1-2, with TRBD1 matching over 8 bases. There are 14 residues in the CDR3. CDR1 is SGHRS and CDR2 is YFSETQ in the germline V gene. With 4 bases clipped from V and 7 bases from J, the junction kept 9 bases outside the gene matches. CDR3 nucleotides: TGCGCCAGCAGCCCAGGACAGGGCGGGGGTGGCTACACCTTC. It yields the protein CASSPGQGGGGYTF.

The V and J genes are TRBV9 and TRBJ2-2; a possible D gene is TRBD1 (5 bases). The length of the CDR3 is 14 residues. Trimming removed 0 bases at V and 6 bases at J, with 9 bases between. Germline V CDR1 and CDR2: SGDLS, YYNGEE. The DNA of the CDR3 is TGTGCCAGCAGCGTAGCTTACAGGTCCGGGGAGCTGTTTTTT. Amino acid sequence: CASSVAYRSGELFF.

This clone was seen just once. This rearrangement joins TRBV10-3 to TRBJ2-1, with a possible D match to TRBD2 (6 bases). The CDR3 sequence is 13 residues long. V lost 2 bases and J lost 9, with 11 bases in between. Per germline, CDR1 ENHRY and CDR2 SYGVKD. The CDR3 coding sequence is TGTGCCATCAGTGAGATTCCCGGGGGTGAGCAGTTCTTC. Encoded protein: CAISEIPGGEQFF.

V gene TRBV5-4 combines with J gene TRBJ2-2; the D is unclear. The CDR3 has 15 residues. Germline lookup yields CDR1 SGHNT and CDR2 YYREEE (reference sequence). V lost 4 bases and J lost 6, with 16 bases in between. DNA of the CDR3: TGTGCCAGCAGCCCCGGAGTGGCAACCCCCGGGGAGCTGTTTTTT. Amino acid sequence: CASSPGVATPGELFF.